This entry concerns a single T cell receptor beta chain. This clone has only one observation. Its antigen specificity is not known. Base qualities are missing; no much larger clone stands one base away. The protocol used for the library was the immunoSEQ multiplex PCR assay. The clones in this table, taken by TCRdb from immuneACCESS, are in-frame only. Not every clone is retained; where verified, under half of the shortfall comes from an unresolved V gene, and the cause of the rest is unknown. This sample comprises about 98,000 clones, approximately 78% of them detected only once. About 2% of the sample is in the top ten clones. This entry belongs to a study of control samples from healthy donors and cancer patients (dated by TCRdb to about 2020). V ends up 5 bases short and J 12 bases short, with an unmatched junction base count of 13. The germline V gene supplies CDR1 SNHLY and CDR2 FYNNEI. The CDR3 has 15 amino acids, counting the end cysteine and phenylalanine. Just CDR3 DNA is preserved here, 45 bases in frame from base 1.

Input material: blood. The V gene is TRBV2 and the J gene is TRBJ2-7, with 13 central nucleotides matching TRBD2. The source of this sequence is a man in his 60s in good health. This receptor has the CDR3 CASSLLTSGGIPGYF. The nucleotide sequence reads TGTGCCAGCAGTTTATTGACTAGCGGGGGGATCCCCGGGTACTTC. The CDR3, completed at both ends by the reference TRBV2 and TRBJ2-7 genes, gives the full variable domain EPEVTQTPSHQVTQMGQEVILRCVPISNHLYFYWYRQILGQKVEFLVSFYNNEISEKSEIFDDQFSVERPDGSNFTLKIRSTKLEDSAMYFCASSLLTSGGIPGYFGPGTRLTVT.